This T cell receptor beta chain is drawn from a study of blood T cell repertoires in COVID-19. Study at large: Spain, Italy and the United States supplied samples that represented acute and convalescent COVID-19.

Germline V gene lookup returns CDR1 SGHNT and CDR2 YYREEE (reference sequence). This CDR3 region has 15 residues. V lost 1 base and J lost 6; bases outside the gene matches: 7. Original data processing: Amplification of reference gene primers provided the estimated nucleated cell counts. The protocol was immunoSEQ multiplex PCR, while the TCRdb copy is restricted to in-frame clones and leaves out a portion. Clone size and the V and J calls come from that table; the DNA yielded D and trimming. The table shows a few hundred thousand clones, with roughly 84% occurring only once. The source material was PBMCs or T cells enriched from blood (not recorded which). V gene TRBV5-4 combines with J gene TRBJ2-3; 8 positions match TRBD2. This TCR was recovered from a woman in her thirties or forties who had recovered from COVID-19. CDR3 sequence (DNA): TGTGCCAGCAGCTTGATCGGGGGGGTCGGGGATACGCAGTATTTT. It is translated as CASSLIGGVGDTQYF.